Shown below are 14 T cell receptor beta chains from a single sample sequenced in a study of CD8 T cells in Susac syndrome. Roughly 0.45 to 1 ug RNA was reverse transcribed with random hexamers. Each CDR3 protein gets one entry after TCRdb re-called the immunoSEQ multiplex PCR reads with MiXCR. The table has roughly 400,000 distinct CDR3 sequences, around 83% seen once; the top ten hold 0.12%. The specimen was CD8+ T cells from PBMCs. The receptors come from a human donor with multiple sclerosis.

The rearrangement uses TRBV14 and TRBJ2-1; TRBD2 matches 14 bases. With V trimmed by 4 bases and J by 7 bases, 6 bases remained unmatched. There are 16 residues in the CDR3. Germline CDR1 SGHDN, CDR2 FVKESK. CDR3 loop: CASSPRLAGGRNEQFF. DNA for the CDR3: TGTGCCAGCAGCCCTCGACTAGCGGGGGGGCGAAATGAGCAGTTCTTC.

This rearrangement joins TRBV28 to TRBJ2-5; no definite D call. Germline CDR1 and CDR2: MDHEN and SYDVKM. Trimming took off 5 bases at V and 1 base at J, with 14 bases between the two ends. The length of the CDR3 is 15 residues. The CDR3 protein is CASSSRLGLQETQYF. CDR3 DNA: TGTGCCAGCAGTAGTCGACTTGGGCTCCAAGAGACCCAGTACTTC.

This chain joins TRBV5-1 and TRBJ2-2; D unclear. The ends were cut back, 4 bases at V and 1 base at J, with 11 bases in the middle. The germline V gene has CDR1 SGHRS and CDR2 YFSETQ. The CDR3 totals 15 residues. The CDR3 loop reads CASSPSERNTGELFF. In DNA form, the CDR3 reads TGCGCCAGCAGCCCCTCGGAGCGGAACACCGGGGAGCTGTTTTTT.

This CDR3 is CAITGTSGPSTDTQYF. In DNA form, the CDR3 reads TGTGCCATCACCGGGACTAGCGGGCCTAGCACAGATACGCAGTATTTT. The J gene is TRBJ2-3, the V gene TRBV10-3; 12 nucleotides agree with TRBD2. The V and J ends lost 7 bases and 0 bases, in that order; junction bases with no gene match: 5. The germline V gene encodes CDR1 ENHRY and CDR2 SYGVKD. CDR3 size: 16 residues.

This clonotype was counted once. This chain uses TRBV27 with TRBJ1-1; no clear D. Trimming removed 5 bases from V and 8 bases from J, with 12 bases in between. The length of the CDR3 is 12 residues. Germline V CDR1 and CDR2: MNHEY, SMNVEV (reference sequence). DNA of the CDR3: TGTGCCAGCAGTCCACGGACTCCCGAAGCTTTCTTT. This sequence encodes CASSPRTPEAFF.

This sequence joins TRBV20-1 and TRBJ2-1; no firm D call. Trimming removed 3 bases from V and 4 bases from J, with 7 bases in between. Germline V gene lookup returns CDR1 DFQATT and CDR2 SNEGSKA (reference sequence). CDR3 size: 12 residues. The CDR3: CSASTSYNEQFF. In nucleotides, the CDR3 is TGCAGTGCTAGCACCTCTTACAATGAGCAGTTCTTC.

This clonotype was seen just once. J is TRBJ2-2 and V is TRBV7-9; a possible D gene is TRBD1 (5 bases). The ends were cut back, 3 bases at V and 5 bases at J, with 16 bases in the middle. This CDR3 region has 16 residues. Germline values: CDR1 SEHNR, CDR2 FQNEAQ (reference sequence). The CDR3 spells CASSFITPSGTGELFF. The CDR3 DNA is TGTGCCAGCAGCTTCATCACACCCTCAGGGACCGGGGAGCTGTTTTTT.

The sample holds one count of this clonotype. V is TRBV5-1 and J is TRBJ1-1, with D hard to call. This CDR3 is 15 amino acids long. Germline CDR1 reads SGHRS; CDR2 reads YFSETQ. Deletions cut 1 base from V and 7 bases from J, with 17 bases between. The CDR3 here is CASSLITPPASEAFF. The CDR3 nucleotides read TGCGCCAGCAGCTTGATCACCCCTCCCGCCAGTGAAGCTTTCTTT.

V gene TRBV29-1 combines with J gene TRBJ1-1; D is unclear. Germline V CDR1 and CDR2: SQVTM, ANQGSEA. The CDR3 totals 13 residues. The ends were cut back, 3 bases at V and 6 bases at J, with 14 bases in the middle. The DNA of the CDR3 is TGCAGCGTTGATAAGCTGGAGGCCGCTGAAGCTTTCTTT. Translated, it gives CSVDKLEAAEAFF.

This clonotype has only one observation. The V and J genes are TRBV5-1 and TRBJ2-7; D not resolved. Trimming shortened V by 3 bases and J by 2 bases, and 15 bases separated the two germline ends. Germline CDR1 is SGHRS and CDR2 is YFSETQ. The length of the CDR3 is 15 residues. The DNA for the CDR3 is TGCGCCAGCAGCTCCCCTGAGTTGTCGGCCTACGAGCAGTACTTC. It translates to CASSSPELSAYEQYF.

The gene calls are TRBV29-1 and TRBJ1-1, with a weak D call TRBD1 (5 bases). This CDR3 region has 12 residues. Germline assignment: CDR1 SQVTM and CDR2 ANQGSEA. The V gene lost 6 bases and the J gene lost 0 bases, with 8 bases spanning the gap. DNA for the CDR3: TGCAGCGTCACAGGCATGAACACTGAAGCTTTCTTT. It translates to CSVTGMNTEAFF.

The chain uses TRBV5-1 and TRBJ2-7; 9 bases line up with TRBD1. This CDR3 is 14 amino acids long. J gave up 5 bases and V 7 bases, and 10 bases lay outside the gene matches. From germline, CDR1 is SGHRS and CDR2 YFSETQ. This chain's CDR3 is CASGTGQGFHEQYF. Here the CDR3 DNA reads TGCGCCAGCGGCACGGGACAGGGTTTCCACGAGCAGTACTTC.

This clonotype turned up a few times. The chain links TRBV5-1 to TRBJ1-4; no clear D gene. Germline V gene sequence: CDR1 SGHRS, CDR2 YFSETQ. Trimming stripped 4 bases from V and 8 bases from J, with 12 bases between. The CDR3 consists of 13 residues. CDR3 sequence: CASSTDPVEKLFF. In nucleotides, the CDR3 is TGCGCCAGCAGCACGGACCCGGTAGAAAAACTGTTTTTT. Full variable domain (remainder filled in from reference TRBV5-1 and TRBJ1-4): KAGVTQTPRYLIKTRGQQVTLSCSPISGHRSVSWYQQTPGQGLQFLFEYFSETQRNKGNFPGRFSGRQFSNSRSEMNVSTLELGDSALYLCASSTDPVEKLFFGSGTQLSVL.

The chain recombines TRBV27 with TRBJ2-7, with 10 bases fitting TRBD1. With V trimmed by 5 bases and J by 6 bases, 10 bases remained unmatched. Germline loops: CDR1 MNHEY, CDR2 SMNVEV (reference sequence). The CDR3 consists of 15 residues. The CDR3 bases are TGTGCCAGCAGTATCCCCGGGACAGGGGCTTCCGAGCAGTACTTC. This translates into CASSIPGTGASEQYF.